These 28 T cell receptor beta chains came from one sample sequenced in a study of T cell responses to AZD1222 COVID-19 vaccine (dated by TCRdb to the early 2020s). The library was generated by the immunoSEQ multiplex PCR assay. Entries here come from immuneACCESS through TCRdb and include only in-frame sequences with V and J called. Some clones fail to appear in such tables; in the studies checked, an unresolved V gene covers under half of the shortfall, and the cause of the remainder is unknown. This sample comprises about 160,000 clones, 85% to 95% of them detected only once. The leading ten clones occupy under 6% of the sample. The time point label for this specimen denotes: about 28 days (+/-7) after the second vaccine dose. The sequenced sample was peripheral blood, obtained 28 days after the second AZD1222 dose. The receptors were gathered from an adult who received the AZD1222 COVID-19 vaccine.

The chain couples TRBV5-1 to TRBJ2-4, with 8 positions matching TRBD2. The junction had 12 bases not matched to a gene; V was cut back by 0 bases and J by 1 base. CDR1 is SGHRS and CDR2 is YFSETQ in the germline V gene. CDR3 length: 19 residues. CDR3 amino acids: CASSLGRLSGEGAKNIQYF. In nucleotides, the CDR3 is TGCGCCAGCAGCTTGGGTCGGCTTAGCGGGGAGGGGGCCAAAAACATTCAGTACTTC.

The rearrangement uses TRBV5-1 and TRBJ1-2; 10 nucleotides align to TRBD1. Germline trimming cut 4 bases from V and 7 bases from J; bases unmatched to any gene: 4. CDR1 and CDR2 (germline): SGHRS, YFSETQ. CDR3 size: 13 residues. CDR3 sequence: CASSQTGGAGYTF. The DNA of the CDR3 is TGCGCCAGCAGCCAGACAGGGGGCGCTGGCTACACCTTC.

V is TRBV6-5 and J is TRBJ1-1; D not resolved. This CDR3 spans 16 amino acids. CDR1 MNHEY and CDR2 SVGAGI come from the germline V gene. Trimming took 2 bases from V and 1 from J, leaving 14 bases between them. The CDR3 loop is CASSYRSSSPNTEAFF. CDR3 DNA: TGTGCCAGCAGTTACCGGTCCTCTAGCCCGAACACTGAAGCTTTCTTT.

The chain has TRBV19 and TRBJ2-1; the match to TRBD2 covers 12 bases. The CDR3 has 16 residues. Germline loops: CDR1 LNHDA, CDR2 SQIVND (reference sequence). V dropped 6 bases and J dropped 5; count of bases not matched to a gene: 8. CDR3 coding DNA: TGTGCCAGTAGGCCTGGGGGACTAGCGGGCAACAATGAGCAGTTCTTC. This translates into CASRPGGLAGNNEQFF.

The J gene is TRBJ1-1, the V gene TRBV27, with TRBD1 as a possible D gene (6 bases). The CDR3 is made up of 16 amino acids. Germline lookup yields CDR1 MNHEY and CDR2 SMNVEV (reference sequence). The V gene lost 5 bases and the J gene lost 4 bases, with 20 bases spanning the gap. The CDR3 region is CASSPRQRTVPTEAFF. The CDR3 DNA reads TGTGCCAGCAGTCCGAGGCAGAGGACAGTACCCACTGAAGCTTTCTTT.

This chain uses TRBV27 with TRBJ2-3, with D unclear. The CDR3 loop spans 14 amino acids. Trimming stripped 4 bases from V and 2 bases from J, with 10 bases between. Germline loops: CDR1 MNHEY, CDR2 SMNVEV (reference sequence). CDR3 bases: TGTGCCAGCAGTTCCCCATTCATCACAGATACGCAGTATTTT. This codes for CASSSPFITDTQYF.

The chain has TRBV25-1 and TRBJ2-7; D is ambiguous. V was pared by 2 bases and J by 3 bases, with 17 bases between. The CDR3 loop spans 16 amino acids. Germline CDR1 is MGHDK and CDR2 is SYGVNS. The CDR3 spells CASSEAGPTINYEQYF. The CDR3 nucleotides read TGTGCCAGCAGTGAAGCAGGACCGACCATTAACTACGAGCAGTACTTC.

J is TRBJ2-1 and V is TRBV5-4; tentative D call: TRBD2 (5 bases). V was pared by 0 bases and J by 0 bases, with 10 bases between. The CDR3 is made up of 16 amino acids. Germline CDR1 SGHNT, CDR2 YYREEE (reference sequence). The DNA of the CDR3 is TGTGCCAGCAGCTTGGTAGCGTTTAGCTCCTACAATGAGCAGTTCTTC. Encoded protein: CASSLVAFSSYNEQFF. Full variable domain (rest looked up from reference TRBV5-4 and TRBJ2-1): ETGVTQSPTHLIKTRGQQVTLRCSSQSGHNTVSWYQQALGQGPQFIFQYYREEENGRGNFPPRFSGLQFPNYSSELNVNALELDDSALYLCASSLVAFSSYNEQFFGPGTRLTVL.

CDR3 in amino acids: CASSQGTGVYF. The CDR3 DNA reads TGTGCCAGCAGCCAGGGGACAGGGGTATACTTC. This chain links TRBV3-1 (or the pseudogene TRBV3-2) with TRBJ2-7; 10 bases map to TRBD1. Germline V gives CDR1 LGHDT, CDR2 YNNKEL (reference sequence). Unmatched junction bases numbered 3, after V lost 3 bases and J lost 13 bases. The CDR3 is made up of 11 amino acids.

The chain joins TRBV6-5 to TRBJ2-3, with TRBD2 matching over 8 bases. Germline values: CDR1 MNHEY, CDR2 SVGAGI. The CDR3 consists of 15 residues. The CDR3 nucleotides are TGTGCGACCTTCTCCCGGGGGGGGTACACAGATACGCAGTATTTT. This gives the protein CATFSRGGYTDTQYF.

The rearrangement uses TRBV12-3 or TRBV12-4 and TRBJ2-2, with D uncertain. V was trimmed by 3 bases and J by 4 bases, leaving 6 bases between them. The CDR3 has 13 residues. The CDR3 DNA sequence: TGTGCCAGCAGTTTTTCCGGCACCGGGGAGCTGTTTTTT. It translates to CASSFSGTGELFF.

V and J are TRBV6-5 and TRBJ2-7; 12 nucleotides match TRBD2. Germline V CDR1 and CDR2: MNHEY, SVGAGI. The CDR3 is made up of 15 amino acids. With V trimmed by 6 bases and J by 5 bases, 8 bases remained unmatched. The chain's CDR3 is CASRTRLAGVHEQYF. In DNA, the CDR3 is TGTGCCAGCAGAACCCGACTAGCGGGAGTCCACGAGCAGTACTTC.

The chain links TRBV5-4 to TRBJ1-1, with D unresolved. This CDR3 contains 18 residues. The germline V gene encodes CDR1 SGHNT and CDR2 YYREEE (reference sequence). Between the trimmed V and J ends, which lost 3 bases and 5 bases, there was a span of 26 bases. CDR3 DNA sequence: TGTGCCAGCAGCTCGTCACTATCGGGCTCCCTCGGGTGGACTGAAGCTTTCTTT. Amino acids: CASSSSLSGSLGWTEAFF.

The CDR3 is CASSFVNTEAFF. The CDR3 DNA sequence: TGTGCCAGCAGCTTCGTGAACACTGAAGCTTTCTTT. V is TRBV5-6 and J is TRBJ1-1; D is unresolved. Germline V lookup: CDR1 SGHDT, CDR2 YYEEEE. V lost 2 bases to trimming and J lost 0 bases, with 2 bases between them. The CDR3 runs 12 residues.

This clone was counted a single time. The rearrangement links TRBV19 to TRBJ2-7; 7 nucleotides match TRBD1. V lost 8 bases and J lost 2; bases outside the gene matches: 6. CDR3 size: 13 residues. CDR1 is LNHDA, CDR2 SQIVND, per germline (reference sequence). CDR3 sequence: CASRGQAPYEQYF. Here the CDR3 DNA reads TGTGCCAGTCGTGGACAGGCACCCTACGAGCAGTACTTC.

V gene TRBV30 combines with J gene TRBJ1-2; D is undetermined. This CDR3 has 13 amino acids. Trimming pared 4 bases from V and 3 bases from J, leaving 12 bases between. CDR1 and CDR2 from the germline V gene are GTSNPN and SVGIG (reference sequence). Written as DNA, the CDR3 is TGTGCCTGGAACCCGACTTGGGACTATGGCTACACCTTC. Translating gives CAWNPTWDYGYTF.

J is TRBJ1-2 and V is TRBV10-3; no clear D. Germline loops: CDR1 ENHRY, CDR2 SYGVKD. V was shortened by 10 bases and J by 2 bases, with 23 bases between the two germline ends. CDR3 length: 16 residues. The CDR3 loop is CATRLSSGPRNYGYTF. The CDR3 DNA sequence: TGTGCCACTCGCTTATCCAGCGGACCGAGAAACTATGGCTACACCTTC.

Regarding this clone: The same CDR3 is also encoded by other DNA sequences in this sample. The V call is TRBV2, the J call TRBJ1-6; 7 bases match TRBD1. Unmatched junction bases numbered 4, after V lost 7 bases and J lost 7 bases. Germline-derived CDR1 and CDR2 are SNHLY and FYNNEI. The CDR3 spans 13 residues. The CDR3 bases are TGTGCCAGCAAGGGGACAGAAAATTCACCCCTCCACTTT. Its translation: CASKGTENSPLHF.

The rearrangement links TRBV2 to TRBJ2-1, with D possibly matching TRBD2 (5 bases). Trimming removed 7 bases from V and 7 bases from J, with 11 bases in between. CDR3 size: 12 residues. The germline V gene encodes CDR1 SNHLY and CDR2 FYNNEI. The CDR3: CASTPDYNEQFF. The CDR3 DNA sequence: TGTGCCAGCACCCCTGACTATAATGAGCAGTTCTTC.

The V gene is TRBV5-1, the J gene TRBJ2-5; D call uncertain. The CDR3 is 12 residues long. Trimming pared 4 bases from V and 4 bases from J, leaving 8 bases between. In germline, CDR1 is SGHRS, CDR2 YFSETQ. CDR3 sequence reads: CASSPTPETQYF. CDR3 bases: TGCGCCAGCAGCCCTACCCCAGAGACCCAGTACTTC.

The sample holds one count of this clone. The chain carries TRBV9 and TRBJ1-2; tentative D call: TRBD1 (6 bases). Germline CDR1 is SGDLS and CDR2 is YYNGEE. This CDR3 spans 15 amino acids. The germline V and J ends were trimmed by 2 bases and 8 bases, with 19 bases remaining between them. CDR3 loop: CASSVSGTPVGGYTF. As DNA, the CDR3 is TGTGCCAGCAGCGTTTCCGGGACACCGGTCGGAGGCTACACCTTC.

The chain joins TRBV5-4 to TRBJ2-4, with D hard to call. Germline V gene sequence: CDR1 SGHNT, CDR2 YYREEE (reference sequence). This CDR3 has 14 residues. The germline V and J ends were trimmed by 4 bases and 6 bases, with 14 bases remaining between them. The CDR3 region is CASSAQGIGNIQYF. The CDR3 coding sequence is TGTGCCAGCAGCGCCCAAGGAATCGGAAACATTCAGTACTTC. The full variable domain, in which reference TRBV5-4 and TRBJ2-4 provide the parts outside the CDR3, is ETGVTQSPTHLIKTRGQQVTLRCSSQSGHNTVSWYQQALGQGPQFIFQYYREEENGRGNFPPRFSGLQFPNYSSELNVNALELDDSALYLCASSAQGIGNIQYFGAGTRLSVL.

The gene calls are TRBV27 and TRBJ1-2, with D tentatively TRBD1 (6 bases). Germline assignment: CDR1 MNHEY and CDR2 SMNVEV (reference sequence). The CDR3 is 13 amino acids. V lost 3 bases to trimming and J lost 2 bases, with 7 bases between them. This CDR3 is CASSFGQNYGYTF. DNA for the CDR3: TGTGCCAGCAGTTTTGGACAGAACTATGGCTACACCTTC.

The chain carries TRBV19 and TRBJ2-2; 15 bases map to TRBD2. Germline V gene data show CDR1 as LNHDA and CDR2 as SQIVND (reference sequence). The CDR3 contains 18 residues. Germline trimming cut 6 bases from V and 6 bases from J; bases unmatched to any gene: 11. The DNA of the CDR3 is TGTGCCAGTAGGCCCGGGACTAGCGGGAGGAGGAGGGCCGGGGAGCTGTTTTTT. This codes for CASRPGTSGRRRAGELFF. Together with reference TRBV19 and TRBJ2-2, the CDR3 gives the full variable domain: DGGITQSPKYLFRKEGQNVTLSCEQNLNHDAMYWYRQDPGQGLRLIYYSQIVNDFQKGDIAEGYSVSREKKESFPLTVTSAQKNPTAFYLCASRPGTSGRRRAGELFFGEGSRLTVL.

The CDR3 sequence: CASSSTGGGTEAFF. For the CDR3, the DNA is TGTGCCAGCAGTTCCACAGGGGGAGGCACTGAAGCTTTCTTT. The J gene is TRBJ1-1, the V gene TRBV27; 8 nucleotides match TRBD1. This CDR3 region has 14 residues. J was trimmed by 4 bases and V by 4 bases; bases with no gene match: 5. Germline CDR1 reads MNHEY; CDR2 reads SMNVEV (reference sequence).

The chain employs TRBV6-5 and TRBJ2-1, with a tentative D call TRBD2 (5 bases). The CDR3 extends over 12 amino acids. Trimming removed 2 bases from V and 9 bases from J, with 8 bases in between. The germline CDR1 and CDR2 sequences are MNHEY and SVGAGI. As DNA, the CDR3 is TGTGCCAGCAGTTACCCCGCGGGTGAGCAGTTCTTC. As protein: CASSYPAGEQFF.

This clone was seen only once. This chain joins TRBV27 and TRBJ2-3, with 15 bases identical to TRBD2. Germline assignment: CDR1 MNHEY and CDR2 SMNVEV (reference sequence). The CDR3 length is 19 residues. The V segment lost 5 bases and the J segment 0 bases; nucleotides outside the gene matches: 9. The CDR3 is CASSVSGTSGRISTDTQYF. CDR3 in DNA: TGTGCCAGCAGTGTCTCCGGGACTAGCGGGAGGATTAGCACAGATACGCAGTATTTT.

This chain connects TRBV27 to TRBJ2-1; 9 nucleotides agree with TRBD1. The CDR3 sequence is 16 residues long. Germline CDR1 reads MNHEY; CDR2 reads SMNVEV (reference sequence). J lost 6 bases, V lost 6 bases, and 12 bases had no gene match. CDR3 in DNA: TGTGCCAGCAGGTTCCTACAGGGGGCGGGGATCAATGAGCAGTTCTTC. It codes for CASRFLQGAGINEQFF.